This TCR beta chain was captured in a study of CDR3 diversity in severe acne. TCRdb re-called the PCR reads with MiXCR, one entry per CDR3 protein. The table has about 84,000 distinct CDR3 sequences, over 40% seen once. V was trimmed by 4 bases and J by 7 bases, leaving 7 bases between them. Germline assignment: CDR1 LNHDA and CDR2 SQIVND (reference sequence). CDR3 length: 12 amino acids. Sequences were obtained from blood. This clonotype was obtained from a male donor in good health, without acne. The V and J genes are TRBV19 and TRBJ1-4; D unclear. CDR3: CASSRRLEKLFF. Here the CDR3 DNA reads TGTGCCAGTAGTAGGCGTCTTGAAAAACTGTTTTTT.